The sequence of this T cell receptor beta chain was determined in a study of T cell clonality in common variable immunodeficiency. Each donor provided about 5 to 9 ml of heparinized whole blood. Study observations and caveats: Shared TCRbeta clones were fewer between CVID subjects than controls.

Sequencing input was equivalent genomic DNA from CVID and controls. Only in-frame clones appear in the TCRdb table, and some are missing; sequencing was by immunoSEQ multiplex PCR. The repertoire consists of 45,000 to 65,000 clones, none detected only once. As for this clone: Antigen unknown. Read sequence stops 3 residues before the CDR3 end, and the germline J gene provides the missing end.

The V and J ends lost 5 bases and 4 bases respectively, with 23 bases between them. The CDR3 spans 17 residues. Germline lookup yields CDR1 LNHDA and CDR2 SQIVND (reference sequence). Sequences were obtained from peripheral blood mononuclear cells. The clonotype was recovered from a person aged 18 to 69 in good health. This rearrangement joins TRBV19 to TRBJ2-5; possibly TRBD1 for D (6 bases). The CDR3 protein is CASSRTPPGQGGETQYF. The part of the CDR3 DNA that was read is TGTGCCAGTAGTCGGACCCCCCCGGGACAAGGGGGAGAGACC.